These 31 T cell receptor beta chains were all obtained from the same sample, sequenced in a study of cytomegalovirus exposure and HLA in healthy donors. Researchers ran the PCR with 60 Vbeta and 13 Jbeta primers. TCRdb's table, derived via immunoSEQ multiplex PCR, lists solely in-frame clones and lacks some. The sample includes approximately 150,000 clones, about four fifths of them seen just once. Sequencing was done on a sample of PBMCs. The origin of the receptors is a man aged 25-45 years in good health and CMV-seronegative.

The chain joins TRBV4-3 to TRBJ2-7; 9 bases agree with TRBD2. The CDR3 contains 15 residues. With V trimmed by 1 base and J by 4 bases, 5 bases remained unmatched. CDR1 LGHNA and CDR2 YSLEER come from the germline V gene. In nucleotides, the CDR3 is TGCGCCAGCAGCCAAGTCCTTGCGGGGGGGTACGAGCAGTACTTC. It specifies CASSQVLAGGYEQYF.

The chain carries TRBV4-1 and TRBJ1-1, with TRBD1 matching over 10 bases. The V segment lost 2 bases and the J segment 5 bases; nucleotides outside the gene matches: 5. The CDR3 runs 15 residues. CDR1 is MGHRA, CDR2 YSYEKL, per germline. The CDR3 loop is CASSQPGQGRTEAFF. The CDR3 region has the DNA TGCGCCAGCAGCCAACCGGGACAGGGGAGGACTGAAGCTTTCTTT.

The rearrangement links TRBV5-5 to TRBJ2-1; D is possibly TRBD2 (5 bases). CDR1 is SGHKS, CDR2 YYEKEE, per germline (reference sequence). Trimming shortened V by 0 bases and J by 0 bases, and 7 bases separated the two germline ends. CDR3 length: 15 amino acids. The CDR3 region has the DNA TGTGCCAGCAGCTTGGTTGGGAGCTCCTACAATGAGCAGTTCTTC. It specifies CASSLVGSSYNEQFF. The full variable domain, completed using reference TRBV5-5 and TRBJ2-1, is DAGVTQSPTHLIKTRGQQVTLRCSPISGHKSVSWYQQVLGQGPQFIFQYYEKEERGRGNFPDRFSARQFPNYSSELNVNALLLGDSALYLCASSLVGSSYNEQFFGPGTRLTVL.

In DNA, the CDR3 is TGTGCCAGCAGCTCCGCTGGGGGGGCTAGCAATCAGCCCCAGCATTTT. Translation: CASSSAGGASNQPQHF. The chain uses TRBV7-2 and TRBJ1-5, with D possibly being TRBD1 (6 bases). This CDR3 is 16 amino acids long. Trimming pared 4 bases from V and 0 bases from J, leaving 13 bases between. CDR1 SGHTA and CDR2 FQGNSA come from the germline V gene.

CDR3 in DNA: TGTGCCAGCAGAACACCAGGGGGCGTCTATGGCTACACCTTC. Its protein is CASRTPGGVYGYTF. The J gene is TRBJ1-2, the V gene TRBV28; 8 nucleotides line up with TRBD1. This CDR3 has 14 amino acids. CDR1 MDHEN and CDR2 SYDVKM come from the germline V gene. Germline trimming cut 6 bases from V and 4 bases from J; bases unmatched to any gene: 7.

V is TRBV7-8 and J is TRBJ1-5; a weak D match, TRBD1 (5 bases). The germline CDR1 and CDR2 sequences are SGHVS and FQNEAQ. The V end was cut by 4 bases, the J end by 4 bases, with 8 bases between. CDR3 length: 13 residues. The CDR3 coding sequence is TGTGCCAGCAGCTCAGGGTTGAATCAGCCCCAGCATTTT. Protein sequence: CASSSGLNQPQHF.

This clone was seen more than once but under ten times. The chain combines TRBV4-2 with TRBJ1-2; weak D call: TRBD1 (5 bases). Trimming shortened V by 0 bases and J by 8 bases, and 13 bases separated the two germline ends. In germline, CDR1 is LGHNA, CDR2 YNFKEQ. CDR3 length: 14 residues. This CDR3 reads CASSQDWGTPGYTF. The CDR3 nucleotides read TGTGCCAGCAGCCAAGATTGGGGCACGCCCGGCTACACCTTC.

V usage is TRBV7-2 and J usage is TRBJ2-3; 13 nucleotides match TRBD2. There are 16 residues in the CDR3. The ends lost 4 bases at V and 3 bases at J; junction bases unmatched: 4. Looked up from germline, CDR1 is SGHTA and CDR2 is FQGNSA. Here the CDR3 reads CASSSWTSGGTDTQYF. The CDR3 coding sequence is TGTGCCAGCAGCTCATGGACTAGCGGGGGAACAGATACGCAGTATTTT.

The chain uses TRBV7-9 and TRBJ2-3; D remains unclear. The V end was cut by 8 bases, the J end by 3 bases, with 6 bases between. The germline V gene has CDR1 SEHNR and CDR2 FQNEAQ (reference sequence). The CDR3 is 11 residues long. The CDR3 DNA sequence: TGTGCCAGCGGAGTTACAGATACGCAGTATTTT. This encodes CASGVTDTQYF. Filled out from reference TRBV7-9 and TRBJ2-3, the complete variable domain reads DTGVSQNPRHKITKRGQNVTFRCDPISEHNRLYWYRQTLGQGPEFLTYFQNEAQLEKSRLLSDRFSAERPKGSFSTLEIQRTEQGDSAMYLCASGVTDTQYFGPGTRLTVL.

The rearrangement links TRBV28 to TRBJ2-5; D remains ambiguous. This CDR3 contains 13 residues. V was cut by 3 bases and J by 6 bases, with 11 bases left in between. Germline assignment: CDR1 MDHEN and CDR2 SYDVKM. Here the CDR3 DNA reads TGTGCCAGCAGTTTCGGTTCTGTGAAGACCCAGTACTTC. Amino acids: CASSFGSVKTQYF.

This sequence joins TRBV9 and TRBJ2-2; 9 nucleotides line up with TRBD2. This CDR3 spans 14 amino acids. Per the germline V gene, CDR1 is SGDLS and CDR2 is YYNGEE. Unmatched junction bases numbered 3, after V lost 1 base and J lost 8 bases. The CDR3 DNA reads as TGTGCCAGCAGCGTAATAGCGGGAGAAGGGGAGCTGTTTTTT. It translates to CASSVIAGEGELFF.

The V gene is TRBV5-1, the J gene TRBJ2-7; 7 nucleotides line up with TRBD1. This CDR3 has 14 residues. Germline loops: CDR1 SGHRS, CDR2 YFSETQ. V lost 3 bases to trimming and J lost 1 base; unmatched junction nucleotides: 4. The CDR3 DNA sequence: TGCGCCAGCAGCTCTAGGGGGCCTTCCTACGAGCAGTACTTC. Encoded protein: CASSSRGPSYEQYF.

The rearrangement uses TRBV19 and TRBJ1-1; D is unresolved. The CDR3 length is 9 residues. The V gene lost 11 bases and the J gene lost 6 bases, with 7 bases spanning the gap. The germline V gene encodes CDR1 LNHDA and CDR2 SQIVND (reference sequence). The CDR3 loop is CACGPEAFF. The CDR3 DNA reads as TGTGCCTGTGGCCCTGAAGCTTTCTTT. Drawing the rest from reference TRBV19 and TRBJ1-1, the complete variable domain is DGGITQSPKYLFRKEGQNVTLSCEQNLNHDAMYWYRQDPGQGLRLIYYSQIVNDFQKGDIAEGYSVSREKKESFPLTVTSAQKNPTAFYLCACGPEAFFGQGTRLTVV.

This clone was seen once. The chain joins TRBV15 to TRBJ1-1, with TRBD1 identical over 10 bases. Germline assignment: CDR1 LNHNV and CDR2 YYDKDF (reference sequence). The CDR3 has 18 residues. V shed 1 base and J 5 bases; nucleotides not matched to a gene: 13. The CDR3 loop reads CATSRGGGQGIMRTEAFF. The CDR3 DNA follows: TGTGCCACCAGCAGAGGGGGGGGACAGGGGATCATGAGAACTGAAGCTTTCTTT.

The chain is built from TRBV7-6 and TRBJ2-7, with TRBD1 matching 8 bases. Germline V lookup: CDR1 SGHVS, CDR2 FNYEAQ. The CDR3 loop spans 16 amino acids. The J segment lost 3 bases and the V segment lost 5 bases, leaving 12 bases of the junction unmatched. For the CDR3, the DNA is TGTGCCAGCAGCCCCGGGACAGGCAAGCTATACTACGAGCAGTACTTC. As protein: CASSPGTGKLYYEQYF.

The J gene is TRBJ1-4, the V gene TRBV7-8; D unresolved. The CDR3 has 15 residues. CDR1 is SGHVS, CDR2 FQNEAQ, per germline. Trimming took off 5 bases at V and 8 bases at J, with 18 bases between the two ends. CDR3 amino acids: CASSPGSPNGEKLFF. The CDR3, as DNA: TGTGCCAGCAGCCCGGGGAGCCCTAACGGGGAAAAACTGTTTTTT.

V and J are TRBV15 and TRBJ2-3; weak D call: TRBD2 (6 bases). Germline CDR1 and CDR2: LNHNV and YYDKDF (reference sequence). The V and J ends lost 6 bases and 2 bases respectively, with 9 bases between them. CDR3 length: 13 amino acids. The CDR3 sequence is CATRGGTTDTQYF. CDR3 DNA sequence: TGTGCCACCAGGGGGGGAACCACAGATACGCAGTATTTT.

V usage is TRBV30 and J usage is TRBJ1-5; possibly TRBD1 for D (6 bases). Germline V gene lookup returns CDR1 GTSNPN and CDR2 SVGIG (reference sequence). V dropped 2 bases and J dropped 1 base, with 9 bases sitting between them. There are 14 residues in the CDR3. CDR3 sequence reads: CAWSPGVSNQPQHF. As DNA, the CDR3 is TGTGCCTGGAGTCCAGGGGTCAGCAATCAGCCCCAGCATTTT. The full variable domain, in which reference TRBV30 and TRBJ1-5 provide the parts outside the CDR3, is SQTIHQWPATLVQPVGSPLSLECTVEGTSNPNLYWYRQAAGRGLQLLFYSVGIGQISSEVPQNLSASRPQDRQFILSSKKLLLSDSGFYLCAWSPGVSNQPQHFGDGTRLSIL.

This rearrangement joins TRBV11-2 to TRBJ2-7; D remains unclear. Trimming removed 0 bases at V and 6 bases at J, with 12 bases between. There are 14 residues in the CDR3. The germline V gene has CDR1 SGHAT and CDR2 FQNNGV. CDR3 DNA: TGTGCCAGCAGCTTAGAGGTTAGATTCTCCGAGCAGTACTTC. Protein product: CASSLEVRFSEQYF.

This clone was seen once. DNA for the CDR3: TGTGCCAGCAGTGAAGACAGGCGCCCTAACTTTAGCAATCAGCCCCAGCATTTT. This sequence encodes CASSEDRRPNFSNQPQHF. The chain joins TRBV2 to TRBJ1-5; maybe TRBD1 (5 bases). V lost 1 base to trimming and J lost 0 bases, with 16 bases between them. Germline CDR1 reads SNHLY; CDR2 reads FYNNEI. This CDR3 contains 18 residues.

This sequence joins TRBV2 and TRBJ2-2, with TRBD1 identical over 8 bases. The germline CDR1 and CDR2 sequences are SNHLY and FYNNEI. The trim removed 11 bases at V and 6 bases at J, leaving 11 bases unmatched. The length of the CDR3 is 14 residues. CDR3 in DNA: TGTGCCCTTGTGGGGCAGGGGGCAGCCGGGGAGCTGTTTTTT. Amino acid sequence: CALVGQGAAGELFF.

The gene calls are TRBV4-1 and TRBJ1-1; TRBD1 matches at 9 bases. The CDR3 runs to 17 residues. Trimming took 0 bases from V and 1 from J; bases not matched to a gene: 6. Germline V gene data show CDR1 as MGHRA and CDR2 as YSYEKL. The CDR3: CASSQDWGTGTNTEAFF. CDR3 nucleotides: TGCGCCAGCAGCCAAGATTGGGGGACAGGGACGAACACTGAAGCTTTCTTT.

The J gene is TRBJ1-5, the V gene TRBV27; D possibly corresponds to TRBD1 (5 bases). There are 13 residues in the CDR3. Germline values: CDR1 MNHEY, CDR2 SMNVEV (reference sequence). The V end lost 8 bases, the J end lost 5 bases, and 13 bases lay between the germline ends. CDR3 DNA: TGTGCCAGCTACCAAGACAGTCATCAGCCCCAGCATTTT. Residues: CASYQDSHQPQHF.

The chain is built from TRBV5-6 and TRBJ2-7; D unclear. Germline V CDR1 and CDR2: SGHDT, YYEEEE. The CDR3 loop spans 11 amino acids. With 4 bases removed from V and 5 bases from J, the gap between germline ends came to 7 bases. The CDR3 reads CASSVGNEQYF. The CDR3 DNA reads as TGTGCCAGCAGCGTGGGTAACGAGCAGTACTTC.

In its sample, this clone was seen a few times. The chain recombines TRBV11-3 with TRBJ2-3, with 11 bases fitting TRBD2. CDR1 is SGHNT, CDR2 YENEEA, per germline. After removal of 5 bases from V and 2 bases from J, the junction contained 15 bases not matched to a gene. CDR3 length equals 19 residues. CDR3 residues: CASSLMTSGTTGPTDTQYF. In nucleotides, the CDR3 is TGTGCCAGCAGCCTCATGACTAGCGGGACCACGGGCCCCACAGATACGCAGTATTTT.

DNA of the CDR3: TGTGCCAGCAGTTGGGATCGGGGGGCGAAGAACACTGAAGCTTTCTTT. It is translated as CASSWDRGAKNTEAFF. The chain couples TRBV27 to TRBJ1-1; D is perhaps TRBD1 (6 bases). The CDR3 totals 16 residues. CDR1 and CDR2 (germline): MNHEY, SMNVEV (reference sequence). V was cut by 4 bases and J by 1 base, with 16 bases left in between.

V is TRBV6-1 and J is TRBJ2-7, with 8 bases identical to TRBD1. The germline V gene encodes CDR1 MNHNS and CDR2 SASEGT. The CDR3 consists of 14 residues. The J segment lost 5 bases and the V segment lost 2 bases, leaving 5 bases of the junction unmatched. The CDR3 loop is CASSENRGSNEQYF. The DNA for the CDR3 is TGTGCCAGCAGTGAAAACAGGGGGAGCAACGAGCAGTACTTC.

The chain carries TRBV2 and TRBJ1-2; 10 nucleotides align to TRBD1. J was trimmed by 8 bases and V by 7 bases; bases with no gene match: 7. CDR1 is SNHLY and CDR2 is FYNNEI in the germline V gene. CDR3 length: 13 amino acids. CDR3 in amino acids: CASIATGGYGYTF. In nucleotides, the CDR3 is TGTGCCAGCATTGCGACAGGGGGCTACGGCTACACCTTC.

This CDR3 reads CASSFGRSRLGYTF. The CDR3 DNA follows: TGTGCCAGCAGTTTTGGGAGGTCACGATTGGGCTACACCTTC. The rearrangement joins TRBV28 to TRBJ1-2, with unresolved D. V lost 3 bases, J lost 8 bases, and 16 bases lay in between. The length of the CDR3 is 14 residues. Germline V gene lookup returns CDR1 MDHEN and CDR2 SYDVKM.

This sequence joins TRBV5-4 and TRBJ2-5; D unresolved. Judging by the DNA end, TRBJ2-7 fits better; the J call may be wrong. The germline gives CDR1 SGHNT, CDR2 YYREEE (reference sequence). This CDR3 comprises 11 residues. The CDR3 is CASSLGHEQYF. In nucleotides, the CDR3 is TGTGCCAGCAGCTTGGGCCACGAGCAGTACTTC.

The CDR3: CASLTGISRDEQFF. The CDR3 nucleotides read TGTGCCAGTCTGACCGGGATCAGTAGGGATGAGCAGTTCTTC. The genes are TRBV6-1 and TRBJ2-1, with D perhaps TRBD2 (5 bases). The V gene lost 9 bases and the J gene lost 8 bases, with 20 bases spanning the gap. From germline, CDR1 is MNHNS and CDR2 SASEGT. This CDR3 is 14 amino acids long.